This is a list of T cell receptor beta chains from one sample in a study of low-dose radiotherapy and immunotherapy resistance in tumors. In TCRdb, the reads were re-called with MiXCR into one record per CDR3 protein. The top ten clones hold roughly 1.4% of a sample with around 80,000 distinct CDR3 sequences, 15% to 20% of them seen once. The sequences come from PBMCs, collected after low-dose radiotherapy plus immunotherapy. These receptors originate from a male donor with prostate cancer. Both conserved end residues are part of each CDR3. Fields, in order: V gene, D gene, clone size, J gene, CDR3 DNA, CDR3 protein. D genes are given only for firm matches. The listing skips clone size in some rows; elsewhere it reads once, few, many or a size class.

V: TRBV4-3; D: -; size: many; J: TRBJ2-5; DNA: TGCGCCAGCAGCCTGGAACAGGGTCTAGGAGAGACCCAGTACTTC; CDR3: CASSLEQGLGETQYF
V: TRBV14; D: -; size: -; J: TRBJ2-2; DNA: -; CDR3: CASIDQAGVGELFFF
V: TRBV28; D: -; size: many; J: TRBJ1-5; DNA: TGTGCCAGCAGGTCACAGGTTCCCGGGCAGCCCCAGCATTTT; CDR3: CASRSQVPGQPQHF
V: TRBV20-1; D: -; size: -; J: TRBJ2-2; DNA: TGCAGTGCTAGAGATCTTGGCCTCAACACCGGGGAGCTGTTTTTT; CDR3: CSARDLGLNTGELFF
V: TRBV5-1; D: -; size: many; J: TRBJ1-5; DNA: TGCGCCAGCAGCGTAGGGGGTACGAGCAATCAGCCCCAGCATTTT; CDR3: CASSVGGTSNQPQHF
V: TRBV27; D: -; size: many; J: TRBJ2-2; DNA: TGTGCCAGCAGCAGCAGGGAGGCCGGGGAGCTGTTTTTT; CDR3: CASSSREAGELFF
V: TRBV29-1; D: -; size: many; J: TRBJ2-1; DNA: TGCAGCGCTGCCGGGACTTCTTATGGCCGGAATGAGCAGTTCTTC; CDR3: CSAAGTSYGRNEQFF
V: TRBV7-2; D: TRBD2; size: many; J: TRBJ2-3; DNA: TGTGCCAGCAGCTTAGGACTAGCGGGAGCGGGGGATACGCAGTATTTT; CDR3: CASSLGLAGAGDTQYF
V: TRBV11-2; D: -; size: many; J: TRBJ2-2; DNA: TGTGCCAGCAGCTTAAGGCTAGCGTCGAACACCGGGGAGCTGTTTTTT; CDR3: CASSLRLASNTGELFF
V: TRBV20-1; D: TRBD1; size: many; J: TRBJ1-4; DNA: TGCAGTGCTAAGGGGCAGGGGGATGAAAAACTGTTTTTT; CDR3: CSAKGQGDEKLFF
V: TRBV20-1; D: TRBD2; size: many; J: TRBJ2-5; DNA: TGCAGTGCTAGGGGGCTTCAGGGACTAGCGGGATCGGGGCAAGAGACCCAGTACTTC; CDR3: CSARGLQGLAGSGQETQYF
V: TRBV7-2; D: -; size: many; J: TRBJ2-7; DNA: TGTGCCAGCAGCTCTCCCGTGGCTGGCGAGCAGTACTTC; CDR3: CASSSPVAGEQYF
V: TRBV9; D: TRBD1; size: many; J: TRBJ1-1; DNA: TGTGCCAGCAGAGCCGGGACAGGGGCCACTGAAGCTTTCTTT; CDR3: CASRAGTGATEAFF
V: TRBV13; D: TRBD1; size: many; J: TRBJ2-2; DNA: TGTGCCAGCAGCCCCCAAACAGGGGAAGACACCGGGGAGCTGTTTTTT; CDR3: CASSPQTGEDTGELFF
V: TRBV11-2; D: TRBD2; size: many; J: TRBJ2-2; DNA: TGTGCCAGCAGCTTGGGACTAGCGCTAGCCGGGGAGCTGTTTTTT; CDR3: CASSLGLALAGELFF
V: TRBV20-1; D: -; size: many; J: TRBJ2-7; DNA: TGCAGTGTTGCAGGGGTTACGGCCTACGAGCAGTACTTC; CDR3: CSVAGVTAYEQYF
V: TRBV6-5; D: -; size: many; J: TRBJ2-7; DNA: TGTGCCAGCAGCCCGGACAGCCTGGGAACCTACGAGCAGTACTTC; CDR3: CASSPDSLGTYEQYF
V: TRBV29-1; D: -; size: many; J: TRBJ2-1; DNA: TGCAGCGTGGTTCAGGGCCGAGGGGAGCAGTTCTTC; CDR3: CSVVQGRGEQFF
V: TRBV29-1; D: -; size: -; J: TRBJ2-3; DNA: TGCGCCGACTTAGCGGTTGGCACAGATACGCAGTATTTT; CDR3: CADLAVGTDTQYF
V: TRBV12-3/TRBV12-4; D: -; size: many; J: TRBJ2-5; DNA: TGTGCCAGCAGCTTCAATTCCAAAAGAGAGACCCAGTACTTC; CDR3: CASSFNSKRETQYF
V: TRBV20-1; D: TRBD2; size: many; J: TRBJ2-3; DNA: TGCAGTGGCCGGCTAGCGGGACCAGATACGCAGTATTTT; CDR3: CSGRLAGPDTQYF
V: TRBV3-1; D: -; size: many; J: TRBJ2-7; DNA: TGTGCCAGCAGTTACTCTTACGAGCAGTACTTC; CDR3: CASSYSYEQYF
V: TRBV28; D: -; size: few; J: TRBJ1-1; DNA: TGTGCCAGCACCTCTCCCGGGACACAGAACACTGAAGCTTTCTTT; CDR3: CASTSPGTQNTEAFF
V: TRBV7-2; D: TRBD2; size: many; J: TRBJ2-1; DNA: TGTGCCAGCAGACCCCCAATAGCGGGCCCTTCCTACAATGAGCAGTTCTTC; CDR3: CASRPPIAGPSYNEQFF
V: TRBV7-9; D: TRBD1; size: many; J: TRBJ2-6; DNA: TGTGCCAGCAGCTTAGCCCCGGGACAGGGCAACTCTGGGGCCAACGTCCTGACTTTC; CDR3: CASSLAPGQGNSGANVLTF
V: TRBV19; D: -; size: many; J: TRBJ2-7; DNA: TGTGCCAACATCTACGAGCAGTACTTC; CDR3: CANIYEQYF
V: TRBV5-8; D: TRBD1; size: -; J: TRBJ2-7; DNA: TGTGCCAGCAGCTTGGAAGGGACAGGGGGACCCTCCTACGAGCAGTACTTC; CDR3: CASSLEGTGGPSYEQYF
V: TRBV7-8; D: -; size: many; J: TRBJ2-1; DNA: TGTGCCAGCAGCTCTCAATACCCTAACAATGAGCAGTTCTTC; CDR3: CASSSQYPNNEQFF
V: TRBV11-2; D: -; size: -; J: TRBJ2-4; DNA: TGTGCCAGCCTGAATTTAGCCAAAAACATTCAGTACTTC; CDR3: CASLNLAKNIQYF
V: TRBV4-2; D: TRBD2; size: -; J: TRBJ2-7; DNA: TGTGCCAGCAGCCAAGATCTACTAGCGGGAGACGAGCAGTACTTC; CDR3: CASSQDLLAGDEQYF
V: TRBV18; D: -; size: many; J: TRBJ1-4; DNA: TGTGCCAGCTCACAAGACACGGATGAAAAACTGTTTTTT; CDR3: CASSQDTDEKLFF
V: TRBV12-3/TRBV12-4; D: TRBD2; size: many; J: TRBJ2-5; DNA: TGTGCCAGCAGTCCTAGCGGGGGGGGGACCCAGTACTTC; CDR3: CASSPSGGGTQYF
V: TRBV6-5; D: TRBD2; size: many; J: TRBJ2-2; DNA: TGTGCCAGCAGTTACTCGAGGCTAGCGGTGACCGGGGAGCTGTTTTTT; CDR3: CASSYSRLAVTGELFF
V: TRBV20-1; D: -; size: many; J: TRBJ2-4; DNA: TGCAGTGCTGAAATCGGAAACATTCAGTACTTC; CDR3: CSAEIGNIQYF
V: TRBV9; D: TRBD1; size: -; J: TRBJ2-1; DNA: TGTGCCAGCAGTGGGACAGGGGGCTTCAATGAGCAGTTCTTC; CDR3: CASSGTGGFNEQFF
V: TRBV30; D: -; size: many; J: TRBJ2-7; DNA: TGTGCCTGGAACGACCAGGGCTACGAGCAGTACTTC; CDR3: CAWNDQGYEQYF
V: TRBV27; D: -; size: many; J: TRBJ1-3; DNA: TGTGCCAGCAGTTTATCGGGGTCTGGAAACACCATATATTTT; CDR3: CASSLSGSGNTIYF
V: TRBV5-5; D: -; size: many; J: TRBJ1-2; DNA: TGTGCCAGCAGCTTGGGGACGAGGCAGGTCGACTATGGCTACACCTTC; CDR3: CASSLGTRQVDYGYTF
V: TRBV5-6; D: -; size: -; J: TRBJ2-6; DNA: TGTGCCAGCAGCTCAGTCGGGATATTATACGGCGGGGCCAACGTCCTGACTTTC; CDR3: CASSSVGILYGGANVLTF
V: TRBV29-1; D: -; size: many; J: TRBJ2-5; DNA: TGCAGCTCCTCCAGGACGGAAGAGACCCAGTACTTC; CDR3: CSSSRTEETQYF
V: TRBV11-1; D: -; size: many; J: TRBJ2-7; DNA: TGTGCCAGCAGCCGCCCCGAGGGATCCTACGAGCAGTACTTC; CDR3: CASSRPEGSYEQYF
V: TRBV29-1; D: TRBD2; size: many; J: TRBJ2-5; DNA: TGCAGCGTTAGGGCGGGAGGTACAGAGACCCAGTACTTC; CDR3: CSVRAGGTETQYF
V: TRBV11-1; D: -; size: many; J: TRBJ2-3; DNA: TGTGCCAGCAGCTCCCCGCGAGCCAGGGTCCGCACAGATACGCAGTATTTT; CDR3: CASSSPRARVRTDTQYF
V: TRBV7-3; D: -; size: many; J: TRBJ2-1; DNA: TGTGCCAGCAGCTTAAAGGGGGAGCGAGGGACGAGCTCCTACAATGAGCAGTTCTTC; CDR3: CASSLKGERGTSSYNEQFF
V: TRBV6-1; D: TRBD2; size: many; J: TRBJ2-1; DNA: TGTGCCAGCAGTGACCCCGGACTAGTTCAGTTCTTC; CDR3: CASSDPGLVQFF
V: TRBV7-2; D: TRBD1; size: many; J: TRBJ1-1; DNA: TGTGCCAGCAGCCCTCAGGGGGAGAACACTGAAGCTTTCTTT; CDR3: CASSPQGENTEAFF
V: TRBV28; D: TRBD1; size: -; J: TRBJ2-7; DNA: TGTGCCAGCTTAGATGCCGGGACAGGGTCCCACGAGCAGTACTTC; CDR3: CASLDAGTGSHEQYF
V: TRBV18; D: -; size: -; J: TRBJ1-2; DNA: TGTGCCAGCTCACCACCGGGCAGGGGCTATGGCTACACCTTC; CDR3: CASSPPGRGYGYTF
V: TRBV9; D: -; size: -; J: TRBJ1-3; DNA: TGTGCCAGCAGTGGCAGTTCTGGCGGGATCTCTCGAAACACCATATATTTT; CDR3: CASSGSSGGISRNTIYF